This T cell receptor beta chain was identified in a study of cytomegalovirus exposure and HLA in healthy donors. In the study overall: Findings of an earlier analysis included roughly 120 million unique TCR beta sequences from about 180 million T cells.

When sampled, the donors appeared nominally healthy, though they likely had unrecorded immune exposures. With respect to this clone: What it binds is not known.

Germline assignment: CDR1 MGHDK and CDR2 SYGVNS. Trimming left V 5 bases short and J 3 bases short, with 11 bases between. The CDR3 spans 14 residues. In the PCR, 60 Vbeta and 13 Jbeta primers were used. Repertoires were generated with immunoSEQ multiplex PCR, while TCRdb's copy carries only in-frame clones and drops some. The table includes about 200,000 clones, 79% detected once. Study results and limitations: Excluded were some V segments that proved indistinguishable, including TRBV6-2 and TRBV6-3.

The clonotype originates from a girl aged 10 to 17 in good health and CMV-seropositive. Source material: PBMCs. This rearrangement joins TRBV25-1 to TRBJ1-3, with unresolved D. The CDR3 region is CASSRLAGGNTIYF. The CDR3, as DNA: TGTGCCAGCAGTCGTCTGGCAGGTGGAAACACCATATATTTT.